This T cell receptor (beta chain) was identified in a study of siplizumab effects on memory and regulatory T cells. About this clone itself: The antigen is unknown.

CDR1 is MGHRA and CDR2 is YSYEKL in the germline V gene. CDR3 size: 16 residues. V was pared by 4 bases and J by 2 bases, with 15 bases between. Study-level points and caveats: With siplizumab, mappable alloreactive CD4+ clones averaged around 70% Treg-derived, versus less than 30% in controls.

The method was immunoSEQ multiplex PCR; TCRdb's version includes in-frame clones alone and lacks a portion of them. This table holds 60,000 or so clones, 85% to 95% found once. Sequenced input: CD8+ T cells sorted from blood. The V call is TRBV4-1, the J call TRBJ2-4; TRBD1 or TRBD2 may be the D gene (5 bases each). This receptor was identified in a human donor in good health. The CDR3 region is CASSLRLEGTKNIQYF. In nucleotides, the CDR3 is TGCGCCAGCAGCCTTCGGCTAGAGGGGACCAAAAACATTCAGTACTTC.